This TCR beta chain came from a study of T cell responses to AZD1222 COVID-19 vaccine. Some clones are missing from TCRdb's copy, which holds only in-frame ones; the method was immunoSEQ multiplex PCR. The sample records some 120,000 clones, approximately 91% being singletons. V lost 6 bases, J lost 2 bases, and 19 bases lay in between. CDR1 is LNHDA, CDR2 SQIVND, per germline (reference sequence). This CDR3 has 16 amino acids. The V call is TRBV19, the J call TRBJ1-2; D is possibly TRBD1 (6 bases). The material was peripheral blood, obtained on day 0 of AZD1222 vaccination. The TCR was taken from an adult in good health. CDR3 sequence (DNA): TGTGCCAGTAGAATTTTGGGTGTTGGGACAAACTATGGCTACACCTTC. This translates into CASRILGVGTNYGYTF.